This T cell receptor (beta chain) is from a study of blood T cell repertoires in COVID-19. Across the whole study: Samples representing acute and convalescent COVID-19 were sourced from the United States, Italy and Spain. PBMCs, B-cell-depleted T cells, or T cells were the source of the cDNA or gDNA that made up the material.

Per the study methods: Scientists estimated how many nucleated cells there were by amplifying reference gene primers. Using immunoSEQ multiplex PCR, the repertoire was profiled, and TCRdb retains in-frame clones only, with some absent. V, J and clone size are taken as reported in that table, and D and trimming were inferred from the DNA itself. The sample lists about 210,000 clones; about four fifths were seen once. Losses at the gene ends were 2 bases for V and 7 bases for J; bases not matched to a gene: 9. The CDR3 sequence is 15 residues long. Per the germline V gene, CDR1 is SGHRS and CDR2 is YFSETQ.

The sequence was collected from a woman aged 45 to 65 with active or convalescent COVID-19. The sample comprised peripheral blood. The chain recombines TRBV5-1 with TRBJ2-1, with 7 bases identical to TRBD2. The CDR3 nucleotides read TGCGCCAGCAGCTTTGCGGGGGACCGCCGGAATGAGCAGTTCTTC. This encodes CASSFAGDRRNEQFF.